This record looks at one TCR beta chain sequence and its context. Its antigen is not identified. Sequencing was performed with immunoSEQ multiplex PCR; in TCRdb, only in-frame clones are kept and a portion is missing. The data contain about 69,000 clones, 80% of them singletons. Germline V gene data show CDR1 as SGHKS and CDR2 as YYEKEE (reference sequence). With 4 bases removed from V and 0 bases from J, the gap between germline ends came to 20 bases. The CDR3 extends over 18 amino acids. This sample was included in a study of T cell responses to AZD1222 COVID-19 vaccine. Findings and caveats of the study: In a largely white British group with more females than males, clonal diversity was possibly underestimated.

The TCR originated in an adult who received the AZD1222 COVID-19 vaccine. The J gene is TRBJ1-5, the V gene TRBV5-5; tentatively, D is TRBD1 (6 bases). The sequencing used peripheral blood, collected 28 days after the second AZD1222 dose. The CDR3 nucleotides read TGTGCCAGCAGCCCTCACGTCACAGGGAAGGGTAGCAATCAGCCCCAGCATTTT. Its translation is CASSPHVTGKGSNQPQHF.